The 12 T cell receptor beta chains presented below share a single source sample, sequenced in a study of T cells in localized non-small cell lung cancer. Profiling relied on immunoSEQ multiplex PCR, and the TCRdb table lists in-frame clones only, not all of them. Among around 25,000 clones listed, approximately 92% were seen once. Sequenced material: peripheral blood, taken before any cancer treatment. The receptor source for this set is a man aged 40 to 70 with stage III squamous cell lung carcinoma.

CDR3 sequence reads: CASSSRTSGGPARDTQYF. DNA for the CDR3: TGTGCCAGTAGTTCCAGGACTAGCGGGGGGCCAGCGCGGGATACGCAGTATTTT. J is TRBJ2-3 and V is TRBV19; the match to TRBD2 covers 14 bases. CDR3 length: 18 amino acids. CDR1 is LNHDA and CDR2 is SQIVND in the germline V gene (reference sequence). The V segment lost 5 bases and the J segment 6 bases; nucleotides outside the gene matches: 13.

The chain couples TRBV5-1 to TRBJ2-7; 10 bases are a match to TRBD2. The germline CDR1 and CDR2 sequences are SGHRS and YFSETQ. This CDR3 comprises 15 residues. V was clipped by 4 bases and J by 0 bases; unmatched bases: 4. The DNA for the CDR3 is TGCGCCAGCAGCCCGGGACTAGCGTACTCCTACGAGCAGTACTTC. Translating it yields CASSPGLAYSYEQYF.

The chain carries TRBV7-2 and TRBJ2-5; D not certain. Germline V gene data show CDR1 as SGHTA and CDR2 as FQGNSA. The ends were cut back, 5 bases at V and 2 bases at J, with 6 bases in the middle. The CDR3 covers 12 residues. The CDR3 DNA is TGTGCCAGCAGCCTGGGACAAGAGACCCAGTACTTC. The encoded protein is CASSLGQETQYF.

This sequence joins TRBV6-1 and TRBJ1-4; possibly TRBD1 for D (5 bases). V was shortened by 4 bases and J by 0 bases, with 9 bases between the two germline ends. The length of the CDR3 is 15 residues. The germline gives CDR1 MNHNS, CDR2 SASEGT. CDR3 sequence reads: CASSGRGSTNEKLFF. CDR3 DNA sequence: TGTGCCAGCAGTGGGAGGGGCTCAACTAATGAAAAACTGTTTTTT.

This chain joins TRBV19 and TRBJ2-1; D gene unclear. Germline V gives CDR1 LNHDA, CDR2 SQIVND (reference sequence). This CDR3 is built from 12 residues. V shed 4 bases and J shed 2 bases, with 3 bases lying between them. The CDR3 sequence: CASSKAYNEQFF. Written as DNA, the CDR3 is TGTGCCAGTAGTAAGGCCTACAATGAGCAGTTCTTC.

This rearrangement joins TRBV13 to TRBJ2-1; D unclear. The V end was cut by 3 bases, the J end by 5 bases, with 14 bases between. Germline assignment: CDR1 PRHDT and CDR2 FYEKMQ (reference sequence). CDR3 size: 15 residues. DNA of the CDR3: TGTGCCAGCAGCTTTATAATCCCCTCGAACAATGAGCAGTTCTTC. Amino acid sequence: CASSFIIPSNNEQFF.

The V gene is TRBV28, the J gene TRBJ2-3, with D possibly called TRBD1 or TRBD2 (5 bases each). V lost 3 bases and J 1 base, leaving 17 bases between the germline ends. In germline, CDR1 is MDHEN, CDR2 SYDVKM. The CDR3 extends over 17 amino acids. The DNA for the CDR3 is TGTGCCAGCAGTTTTTGGGTGGGGACGAGGGGCACAGATACGCAGTATTTT. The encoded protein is CASSFWVGTRGTDTQYF.

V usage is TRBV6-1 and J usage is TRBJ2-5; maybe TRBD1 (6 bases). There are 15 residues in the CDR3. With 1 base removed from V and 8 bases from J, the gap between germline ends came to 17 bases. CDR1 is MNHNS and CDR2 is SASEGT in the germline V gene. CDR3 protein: CASSEGQGTSRTQYF. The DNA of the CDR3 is TGTGCCAGCAGTGAAGGTCAGGGGACGTCCCGAACCCAGTACTTC.

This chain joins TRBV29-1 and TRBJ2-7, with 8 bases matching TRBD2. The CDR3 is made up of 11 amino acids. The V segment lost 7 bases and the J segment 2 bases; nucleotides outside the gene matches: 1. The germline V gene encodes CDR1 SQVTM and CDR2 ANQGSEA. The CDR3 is CSGGLAYEQYF. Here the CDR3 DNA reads TGCAGCGGGGGACTAGCCTACGAGCAGTACTTC.

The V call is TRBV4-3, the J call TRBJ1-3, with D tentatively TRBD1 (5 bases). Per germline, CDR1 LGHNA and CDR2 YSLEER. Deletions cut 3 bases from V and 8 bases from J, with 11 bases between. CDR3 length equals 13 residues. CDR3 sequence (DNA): TGCGCCAGCAGCCAGTTGAGAGGGGACACCATATATTTT. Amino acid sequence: CASSQLRGDTIYF.

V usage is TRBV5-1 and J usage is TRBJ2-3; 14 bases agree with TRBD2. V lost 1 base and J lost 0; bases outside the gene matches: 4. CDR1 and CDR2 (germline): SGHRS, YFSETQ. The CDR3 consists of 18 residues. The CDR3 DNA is TGCGCCAGCAGCTTGCGACTAGCGGGGGGGACTAGCACAGATACGCAGTATTTT. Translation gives CASSLRLAGGTSTDTQYF.

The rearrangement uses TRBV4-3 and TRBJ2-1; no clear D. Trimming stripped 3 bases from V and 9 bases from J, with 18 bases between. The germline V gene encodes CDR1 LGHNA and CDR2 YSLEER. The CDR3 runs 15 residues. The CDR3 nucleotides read TGCGCCAGCAGCCAGTATTACAGTAGTTCAACTGAGCAGTTCTTC. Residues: CASSQYYSSSTEQFF.